Reported below is one T cell receptor (beta chain). Its specificity is unknown. One junction end does not reproduce the germline sequence, and a read error may be involved. Scientists recovered RNA and DNA together from approximately 20-30 mg of unsorted bulk tissue. Those sampled were patients whose primary liver carcinoma was treated by surgical resection. The study enrolled treatment-naive patients with chronic HBV infection. This entry belongs to a study of tumor-infiltrating lymphocytes in primary liver carcinoma. A primer in the constant region served to generate TCR beta cDNA from approximately 450 ng of total RNA. Libraries covering TCR beta were generated through three nested multiplex PCR rounds (using a slightly modified ARM-PCR). A C-beta reverse primer and TRBV1-TRBV30 forward primers served in each of the first two PCR rounds, at 10 cycles apiece. TCRdb analysed the multiplex PCR reads with MiXCR anew, one entry per CDR3 protein. The sample lists under 150,000 distinct CDR3 sequences; about two thirds were seen once.

Germline assignment: CDR1 SGHAT and CDR2 FQNNGV. This CDR3 has 14 amino acids. Study results and limitations: It was in tumors, not blood, that the top-250-clone fraction was significantly higher (p = 0.039). Lesser overlap characterized tumor-adjacent and tumor-blood pairs relative to tumor region pairs.

The gene calls are TRBV11-2 and TRBJ1-2; D is ambiguous. The receptor was derived from a woman aged 55-69 years with primary liver carcinoma and hepatitis B virus infection. The sequencing input was tumor-adjacent normal liver tissue. This CDR3 is CVSSVEPTNYGYTF. CDR3 coding DNA: TGCGTCAGCAGCGTAGAGCCTACTAACTATGGCTACACCTTC.